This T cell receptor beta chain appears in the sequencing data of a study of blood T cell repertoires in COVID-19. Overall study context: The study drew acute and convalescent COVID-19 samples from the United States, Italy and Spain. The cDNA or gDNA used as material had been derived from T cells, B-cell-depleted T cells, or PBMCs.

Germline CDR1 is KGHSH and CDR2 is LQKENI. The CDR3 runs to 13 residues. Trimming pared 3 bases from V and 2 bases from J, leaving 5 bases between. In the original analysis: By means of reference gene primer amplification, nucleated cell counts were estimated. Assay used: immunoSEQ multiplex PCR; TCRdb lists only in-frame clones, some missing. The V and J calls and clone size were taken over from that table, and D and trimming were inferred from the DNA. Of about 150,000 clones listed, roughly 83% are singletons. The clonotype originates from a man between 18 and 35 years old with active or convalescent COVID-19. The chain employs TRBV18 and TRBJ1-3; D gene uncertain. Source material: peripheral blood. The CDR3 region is CASSPGTGNTIYF. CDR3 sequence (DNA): TGTGCCAGCTCACCCGGGACTGGAAACACCATATATTTT.